This T cell receptor (beta chain) is from a study of OX40 agonist ivuxolimab in advanced cancers. This CDR3 is built from 14 residues. In germline, CDR1 is SGHRS, CDR2 YFSETQ. Trimming removed 4 bases from V and 6 bases from J, with 17 bases in between. TCRdb's table, derived via immunoSEQ multiplex PCR, lists solely in-frame clones and lacks some. This sample has about 110,000 clones; less than 95% occur once, and the top ten carry under 0.85%. The receptor was isolated from an adult with an advanced solid tumor such as melanoma, head and neck, liver or kidney cancer. The chain links TRBV5-1 to TRBJ2-7, with D perhaps matching TRBD1 or TRBD2 (6 bases each). The sequenced sample was CD4+ or CD8+ T cells sorted from blood, obtained in a trial of the OX40 agonist ivuxolimab. CDR3 DNA sequence: TGCGCCAGCAGCCTCAGGGGAGGAGAGCGCGAGCAGTACTTC. Protein product: CASSLRGGEREQYF.